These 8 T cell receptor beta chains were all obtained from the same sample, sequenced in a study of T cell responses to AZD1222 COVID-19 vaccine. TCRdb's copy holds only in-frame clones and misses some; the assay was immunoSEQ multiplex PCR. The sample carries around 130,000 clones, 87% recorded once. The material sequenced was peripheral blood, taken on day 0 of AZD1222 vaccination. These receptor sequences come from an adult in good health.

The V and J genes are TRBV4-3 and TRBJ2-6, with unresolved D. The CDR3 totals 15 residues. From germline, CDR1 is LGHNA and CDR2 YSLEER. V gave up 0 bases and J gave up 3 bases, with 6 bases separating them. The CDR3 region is CASSQDRNGANVLTF. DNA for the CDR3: TGCGCCAGCAGCCAAGACCGCAATGGGGCCAACGTCCTGACTTTC.

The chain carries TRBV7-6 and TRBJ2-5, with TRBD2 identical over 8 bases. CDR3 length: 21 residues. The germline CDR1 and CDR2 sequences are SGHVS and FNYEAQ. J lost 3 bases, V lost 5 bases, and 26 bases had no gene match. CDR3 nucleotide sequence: TGTGCCAGCAGCCATAGGGACACCAGCCTTCGGGGGCGGGGGGACGAAGAGACCCAGTACTTC. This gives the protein CASSHRDTSLRGRGDEETQYF. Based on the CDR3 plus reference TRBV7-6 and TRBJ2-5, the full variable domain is GAGVSQSPRYKVTKRGQDVALRCDPISGHVSLYWYRQALGQGPEFLTYFNYEAQQDKSGLPNDRFSAERPEGSISTLTIQRTEQRDSAMYRCASSHRDTSLRGRGDEETQYFGPGTRLLVL.

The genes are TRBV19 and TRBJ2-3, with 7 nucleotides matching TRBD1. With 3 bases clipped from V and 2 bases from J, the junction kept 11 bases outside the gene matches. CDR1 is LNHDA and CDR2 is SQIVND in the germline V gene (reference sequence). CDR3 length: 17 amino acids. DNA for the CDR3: TGTGCCAGTAGTATTTTTTCCGGGACAGTCTACACAGATACGCAGTATTTT. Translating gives CASSIFSGTVYTDTQYF.

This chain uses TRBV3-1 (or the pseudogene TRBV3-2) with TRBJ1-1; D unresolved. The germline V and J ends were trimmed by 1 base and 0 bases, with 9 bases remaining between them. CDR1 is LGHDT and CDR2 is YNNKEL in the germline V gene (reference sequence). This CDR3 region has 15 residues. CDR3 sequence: CASSQALNMNTEAFF. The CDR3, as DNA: TGTGCCAGCAGCCAAGCCCTGAACATGAACACTGAAGCTTTCTTT.

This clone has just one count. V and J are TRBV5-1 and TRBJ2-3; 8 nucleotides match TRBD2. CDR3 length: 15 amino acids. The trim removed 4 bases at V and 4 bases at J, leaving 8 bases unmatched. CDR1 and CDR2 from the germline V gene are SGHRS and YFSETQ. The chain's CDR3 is CASSQGTSPADTQYF. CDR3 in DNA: TGCGCCAGCAGCCAGGGGACTAGTCCAGCAGATACGCAGTATTTT.

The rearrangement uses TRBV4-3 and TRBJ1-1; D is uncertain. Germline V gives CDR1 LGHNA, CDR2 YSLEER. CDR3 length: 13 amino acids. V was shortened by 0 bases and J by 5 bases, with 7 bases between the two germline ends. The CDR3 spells CASSQDLGTEAFF. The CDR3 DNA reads TGCGCCAGCAGCCAAGATTTAGGGACTGAAGCTTTCTTT.

CDR3 protein: CASSERGGGDGYTF. As DNA, the CDR3 is TGTGCCAGCAGCGAACGGGGTGGGGGTGATGGCTACACCTTC. The chain couples TRBV7-3 to TRBJ1-2; TRBD1 might be the D (5 bases). The CDR3 is 14 residues long. The V gene lost 5 bases and the J gene lost 6 bases, with 16 bases spanning the gap. The germline V gene encodes CDR1 SGHTA and CDR2 FQGTGA.

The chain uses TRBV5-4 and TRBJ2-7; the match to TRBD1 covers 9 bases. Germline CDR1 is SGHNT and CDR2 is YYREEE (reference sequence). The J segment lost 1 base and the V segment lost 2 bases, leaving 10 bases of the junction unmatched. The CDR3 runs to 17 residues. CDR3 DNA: TGTGCCAGCAGCTTCGGGGTCGGGACAGGGACTTCCTACGAGCAGTACTTC. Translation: CASSFGVGTGTSYEQYF.